Below are 27 T cell receptor beta chains sequenced from a single sample in a study of immune evolution from preneoplasia to lung adenocarcinoma. Using immunoSEQ multiplex PCR, the repertoire was profiled, and TCRdb retains in-frame clones only, with some absent. The table shows about 11,000 clones, with 86% occurring only once. Sequencing was done on a sample of FFPE invasive lung adenocarcinoma tissue. These receptors all stem from a person aged 70 to 85 with invasive lung adenocarcinoma.

The chain carries TRBV2 and TRBJ1-4, with 7 bases that match TRBD1. J lost 4 bases, V lost 6 bases, and 5 bases had no gene match. The CDR3 is 14 residues long. From germline, CDR1 is SNHLY and CDR2 FYNNEI. CDR3 sequence: CASRVGQNNEKLFF. The DNA for the CDR3 is TGTGCCAGCAGGGTGGGACAGAATAATGAAAAACTGTTTTTT.

In DNA, the CDR3 is TGTGCCAGCAGTTATGGTCAGGGGGAGTACAATGAGCAGTTCTTC. Its protein is CASSYGQGEYNEQFF. This sequence joins TRBV6-5 and TRBJ2-1; 7 nucleotides line up with TRBD1. Looked up from germline, CDR1 is MNHEY and CDR2 is SVGAGI. The junction had 6 bases not matched to a gene; V was cut back by 3 bases and J by 4 bases. This CDR3 is built from 15 residues.

This chain uses TRBV29-1 with TRBJ2-7; 11 bases line up with TRBD1. CDR1 SQVTM and CDR2 ANQGSEA come from the germline V gene. With V trimmed by 5 bases and J by 6 bases, 3 bases remained unmatched. There are 12 residues in the CDR3. CDR3 nucleotide sequence: TGCAGCGTTATGGACAGGGGGCGCGAGCAGTACTTC. Protein product: CSVMDRGREQYF.

The genes are TRBV11-2 and TRBJ2-5; 15 bases map to TRBD2. Germline values: CDR1 SGHAT, CDR2 FQNNGV. This CDR3 is 16 amino acids long. V lost 7 bases and J lost 4; bases outside the gene matches: 7. CDR3 sequence: CASTLGGLAGGETQYF. Here the CDR3 DNA reads TGTGCCAGCACTCTAGGGGGACTAGCGGGAGGAGAGACCCAGTACTTC. Supplemented by reference TRBV11-2 and TRBJ2-5, the full variable domain reads EAGVAQSPRYKIIEKRQSVAFWCNPISGHATLYWYQQILGQGPKLLIQFQNNGVVDDSQLPKDRFSAERLKGVDSTLKIQPAKLEDSAVYLCASTLGGLAGGETQYFGPGTRLLVL.

This sequence joins TRBV5-6 and TRBJ1-2, with TRBD1 as a possible D gene (6 bases). The CDR3 consists of 14 residues. V dropped 7 bases and J dropped 10 bases, with 23 bases sitting between them. Germline CDR1 and CDR2: SGHDT and YYEEEE. Written as DNA, the CDR3 is TGTGCCAGCCAATTGGGGGCCAGGGGTCCTTCCTACACCTTC. Amino acids: CASQLGARGPSYTF.

The chain joins TRBV5-8 to TRBJ1-2; 8 bases align to TRBD1. V gave up 3 bases and J gave up 8 bases; unmatched junction bases: 6. Germline CDR1 and CDR2: SGHTS and YDEGEE. The length of the CDR3 is 13 residues. CDR3: CASSYPGGRGYTF. The CDR3, as DNA: TGTGCCAGCAGCTATCCAGGGGGCCGCGGCTACACCTTC.

J is TRBJ2-7 and V is TRBV7-8; D might be TRBD2 (6 bases). CDR3 length equals 12 residues. Germline V lookup: CDR1 SGHVS, CDR2 FQNEAQ. V shed 5 bases and J shed 9 bases, with 14 bases lying between them. CDR3: CASSVVRDLQYF. Written as DNA, the CDR3 is TGTGCCAGCAGCGTAGTCCGGGACTTGCAGTACTTC.

This chain joins TRBV7-8 and TRBJ2-1; TRBD2 matches at 8 bases. CDR1 SGHVS and CDR2 FQNEAQ come from the germline V gene. Unmatched junction bases numbered 6, after V lost 0 bases and J lost 5 bases. This CDR3 has 16 residues. For the CDR3, the DNA is TGTGCCAGCAGCTTAGCCCCTGCGGGGGGCCACAATGAGCAGTTCTTC. It translates to CASSLAPAGGHNEQFF.

A few counts support this clone. J is TRBJ2-2 and V is TRBV27; TRBD2 matches at 7 bases. The junction had 6 bases not matched to a gene; V was cut back by 6 bases and J by 2 bases. The CDR3 covers 15 residues. Germline assignment: CDR1 MNHEY and CDR2 SMNVEV (reference sequence). The CDR3: CASRERGSNTGELFF. The CDR3 nucleotides read TGTGCCAGCAGGGAGCGGGGTTCAAACACCGGGGAGCTGTTTTTT.

The chain joins TRBV6-5 to TRBJ1-4; the D is unclear. CDR1 and CDR2 from the germline V gene are MNHEY and SVGAGI. Trimming took off 2 bases at V and 8 bases at J, with 12 bases between the two ends. The CDR3 contains 14 residues. The CDR3 is CASSYRRSIEKLFF. CDR3 in DNA: TGTGCCAGCAGTTACAGGAGGTCCATCGAAAAACTGTTTTTT.

This clone turned up a few times. This chain joins TRBV2 and TRBJ2-7, with D unresolved. Germline loops: CDR1 SNHLY, CDR2 FYNNEI. The CDR3 extends over 12 amino acids. V lost 7 bases and J lost 7, with 14 bases in between. CDR3 region: CASTGLQWEQYF. The CDR3 DNA follows: TGTGCCAGCACCGGGCTTCAATGGGAGCAGTACTTC.

For the CDR3, the DNA is TGTGCCAGCAGCGCCATCGGGCAGGGAAGGGAGACCCAGTACTTC. It codes for CASSAIGQGRETQYF. The chain links TRBV7-8 to TRBJ2-5; the D gene is possibly TRBD1 (5 bases). Trimming removed 5 bases from V and 5 bases from J, with 18 bases in between. This CDR3 comprises 15 residues. The V gene's germline CDR1 is SGHVS and CDR2 FQNEAQ.

This chain connects TRBV18 to TRBJ1-2; D remains unclear. V lost 3 bases and J lost 2, with 16 bases in between. Per the germline V gene, CDR1 is KGHSH and CDR2 is LQKENI. This CDR3 is built from 16 residues. CDR3 nucleotide sequence: TGTGCCAGCTCACCGGGAACGGAGGGAGAGAACTATGGCTACACCTTC. Amino acids: CASSPGTEGENYGYTF.

The gene calls are TRBV7-2 and TRBJ1-3; no firm D call. Germline assignment: CDR1 SGHTA and CDR2 FQGNSA. V was shortened by 8 bases and J by 1 base, with 12 bases between the two germline ends. The CDR3 extends over 14 amino acids. CDR3 in amino acids: CASGGTSSGNTIYF. DNA for the CDR3: TGTGCCAGCGGCGGAACTTCTTCTGGAAACACCATATATTTT.

The chain recombines TRBV11-2 with TRBJ2-5; 9 bases fit TRBD2. J lost 5 bases, V lost 4 bases, and 8 bases had no gene match. The CDR3 sequence is 15 residues long. Germline lookup yields CDR1 SGHAT and CDR2 FQNNGV. CDR3 sequence: CASSSSSGDGETQYF. CDR3 bases: TGTGCCAGCAGCTCCTCTAGCGGGGACGGGGAGACCCAGTACTTC.

J is TRBJ2-3 and V is TRBV27; 12 bases are a match to TRBD2. This CDR3 has 16 residues. The V gene's germline CDR1 is MNHEY and CDR2 SMNVEV (reference sequence). Losses at the gene ends were 4 bases for V and 1 base for J; bases not matched to a gene: 3. CDR3 region: CASSSRLAGGTDTQYF. As DNA, the CDR3 is TGTGCCAGCAGTTCTCGACTAGCGGGGGGCACAGATACGCAGTATTTT.

This clone has more than one count but fewer than ten. This CDR3 is also generated by other DNA sequences in the sample. This chain joins TRBV4-2 and TRBJ2-3; D is unclear. The CDR3 is made up of 13 amino acids. V was pared by 3 bases and J by 6 bases, with 10 bases between. Germline lookup yields CDR1 LGHNA and CDR2 YNFKEQ. DNA for the CDR3: TGTGCCAGCAGCCAGATGGGTCCTGATACGCAGTATTTT. Translation gives CASSQMGPDTQYF.

This chain uses TRBV28 with TRBJ2-7; no definite D call. This CDR3 spans 12 amino acids. Deletions cut 6 bases from V and 7 bases from J, with 13 bases between. Germline values: CDR1 MDHEN, CDR2 SYDVKM. CDR3 sequence reads: CASRTQLVEQYF. CDR3 DNA sequence: TGTGCCAGCAGAACTCAACTCGTGGAGCAGTACTTC.

CDR3 DNA: TGCGCCAGCAGCTTGGTTGGGGAAACAGATACGCAGTATTTT. Translated: CASSLVGETDTQYF. The chain employs TRBV5-1 and TRBJ2-3; D gene unclear. The germline CDR1 and CDR2 sequences are SGHRS and YFSETQ. V lost 0 bases and J lost 3, with 8 bases in between. CDR3 length: 14 residues.

This chain connects TRBV10-3 to TRBJ2-2, with 9 positions matching TRBD1. The CDR3 totals 15 residues. With V trimmed by 8 bases and J by 1 base, 5 bases remained unmatched. In germline, CDR1 is ENHRY, CDR2 SYGVKD. The CDR3 protein is CAIGLGQGNTGELFF. The CDR3, as DNA: TGTGCCATCGGGTTGGGACAGGGGAACACCGGGGAGCTGTTTTTT.

The chain carries TRBV27 and TRBJ2-7; TRBD2 aligns across 14 bases. Losses at the gene ends were 5 bases for V and 1 base for J; bases not matched to a gene: 7. The CDR3 sequence is 17 residues long. Looked up from germline, CDR1 is MNHEY and CDR2 is SMNVEV (reference sequence). CDR3 sequence: CASSRGLAGGYSYEQYF. In DNA, the CDR3 is TGTGCCAGCAGTCGAGGACTAGCGGGGGGTTATTCCTACGAGCAGTACTTC.

The CDR3 is CASSTGRTNTEAFF. The CDR3 DNA follows: TGTGCCAGCAGCACTGGACGGACGAACACTGAAGCTTTCTTT. This sequence joins TRBV5-4 and TRBJ1-1; D is unclear. The germline V gene encodes CDR1 SGHNT and CDR2 YYREEE (reference sequence). Trimming took 4 bases from V and 1 from J, leaving 11 bases between them. This CDR3 is 14 amino acids long.

This clone appeared a few times. This chain connects TRBV25-1 to TRBJ1-1; possible D gene TRBD1, 5 bases. The germline V gene has CDR1 MGHDK and CDR2 SYGVNS. Trimming shortened V by 1 base and J by 5 bases, and 14 bases separated the two germline ends. The CDR3 runs to 15 residues. The CDR3 nucleotides are TGTGCCAGCAGTGAATCGGGGGGGGTGTGGACTGAAGCTTTCTTT. Translation: CASSESGGVWTEAFF.

J is TRBJ1-2 and V is TRBV7-9; perhaps TRBD1 as D (5 bases). Trimming cost V 5 bases and J 8 bases, with 18 bases left between them. The CDR3 runs 14 residues. Per germline, CDR1 SEHNR and CDR2 FQNEAQ (reference sequence). Here the CDR3 DNA reads TGTGCCAGCAGCCCAGGGACCTGGGGGAGAGGCTACACCTTC. It encodes CASSPGTWGRGYTF.

V is TRBV5-4 and J is TRBJ2-3; D call uncertain. CDR1 and CDR2 (germline): SGHNT, YYREEE (reference sequence). CDR3 length equals 14 residues. V was cut by 4 bases and J by 0 bases, with 9 bases left in between. This CDR3 reads CASSMIQSTDTQYF. The CDR3, as DNA: TGTGCCAGCAGCATGATACAGAGCACAGATACGCAGTATTTT.

This sequence joins TRBV5-1 and TRBJ2-2; 10 bases map to TRBD2. This CDR3 region has 18 residues. CDR1 SGHRS and CDR2 YFSETQ come from the germline V gene. J gave up 1 base and V 0 bases, and 6 bases lay outside the gene matches. CDR3: CASSLAAGGDRNTGELFF. The CDR3, as DNA: TGCGCCAGCAGCTTGGCAGCGGGGGGGGACAGGAACACCGGGGAGCTGTTTTTT.

The gene calls are TRBV9 and TRBJ2-1, with D perhaps assigned TRBD1 or TRBD2 (5 bases each). This CDR3 has 13 residues. Trimming cost V 7 bases and J 5 bases, with 13 bases left between them. The germline V gene has CDR1 SGDLS and CDR2 YYNGEE. CDR3 amino acids: CASGDRPDNEQFF. As DNA, the CDR3 is TGTGCCAGCGGGGACCGCCCGGACAATGAGCAGTTCTTC. The whole variable domain, remainder taken from reference TRBV9 and TRBJ2-1, is DSGVTQTPKHLITATGQRVTLRCSPRSGDLSVYWYQQSLDQGLQFLIQYYNGEERAKGNILERFSAQQFPDLHSELNLSSLELGDSALYFCASGDRPDNEQFFGPGTRLTVL.